The sequence of this T cell receptor (beta chain) was determined in a study of T cell repertoires in cytomegalovirus infection. Note on this clonotype: Its antigen remains unidentified.

MiXCR, applied by TCRdb to the reads, yields one record per CDR3 protein. The sample lists more than 650,000 distinct CDR3 sequences; about 40% were seen once. General study results and limits: Cumulative public TCR beta family frequency identified carriers of CMV plus the relevant HLA.

Trimming removed 5 bases from V and 3 bases from J; junction bases left unmatched: 8. Germline CDR1 SGHVS, CDR2 FQNEAQ. This CDR3 region has 15 residues. The origin of this receptor is a human donor in good health (CMV status not recorded). Some clones in this sample may be carry-over from other donors' samples. Sequencing was carried out using PBMCs. The chain couples TRBV7-8 to TRBJ2-7, with TRBD1 matching 9 bases. This CDR3 reads CASSIRGTGNYEQYF. The CDR3 DNA follows: TGTGCCAGCAGCATTAGGGGGACAGGGAACTACGAGCAGTACTTC.